The source of this TCR beta chain is a study of cytomegalovirus exposure and HLA in healthy donors. Study results and caveats: Analyses of presence and absence presupposed an approximately uniform sequencing depth across donors.

With 60 Vbeta and 13 Jbeta primers, the PCR was carried out. Profiling relied on immunoSEQ multiplex PCR, and the TCRdb table lists in-frame clones only, not all of them. The sample holds roughly 120,000 clones; 73% are singletons and the top ten take approximately 8.4%. Comment on this clone: The antigen is undetermined.

The CDR3 sequence is 14 residues long. Germline CDR1 SGHRS, CDR2 YFSETQ. The V and J ends lost 4 bases and 6 bases, in that order; junction bases with no gene match: 5. The material sequenced was PBMCs. The TCR sequence derives from a man aged 35-49 years in good health and CMV-seronegative. The chain recombines TRBV5-1 with TRBJ2-7; TRBD1 agrees at 12 bases. The CDR3 DNA reads as TGCGCCAGCAGCGGCGGGACAGGGGGCGGCGAGCAGTACTTC. Translating gives CASSGGTGGGEQYF.